These 32 T cell receptor beta chains originate from one sample sequenced in a study of T-cell memory formation after mild COVID-19. TCRdb recomputed calls from the 5' RACE reads with MiXCR, one row per CDR3 protein. The table shows 550,000 to 600,000 distinct CDR3 sequences, with approximately 21% occurring only once. Sequencing input: PBMCs or a T cell subset sorted from them (not recorded which). Source of these receptors: an adult woman who had mild COVID-19 (a few samples of this study predate the infection). Cell type and time point are not known.

In its sample, this clonotype was seen many times. The genes are TRBV12-3 or TRBV12-4 and TRBJ1-2, with TRBD1 matching 8 bases. V was pared by 3 bases and J by 6 bases, with 3 bases of the junction left unmatched. The CDR3 is 13 amino acids. The CDR3 coding sequence is TGTGCCAGCAGTTTGGGACAGGCCGATGGCTACACCTTC. Translation: CASSLGQADGYTF.

This clonotype was detected ten times or more. V and J are TRBV5-1 and TRBJ2-6, with D tentatively TRBD1 (6 bases). CDR3 length equals 15 residues. The V gene lost 4 bases and the J gene lost 5 bases, with 13 bases spanning the gap. Germline loops: CDR1 SGHRS, CDR2 YFSETQ. This CDR3 is CASSPLGDRANVLTF. CDR3 coding DNA: TGCGCCAGCAGCCCTCTAGGGGACAGGGCCAACGTCCTGACTTTC. Full variable domain (outside the CDR3, taken from reference TRBV5-1 and TRBJ2-6): KAGVTQTPRYLIKTRGQQVTLSCSPISGHRSVSWYQQTPGQGLQFLFEYFSETQRNKGNFPGRFSGRQFSNSRSEMNVSTLELGDSALYLCASSPLGDRANVLTFGAGSRLTVL.

The chain has TRBV30 and TRBJ2-1; D is possibly TRBD1 or TRBD2 (5 bases each). CDR1 and CDR2 from the germline V gene are GTSNPN and SVGIG (reference sequence). V lost 0 bases to trimming and J lost 7 bases, with 10 bases between them. The CDR3 extends over 13 amino acids. The CDR3 bases are TGTGCCTGGAGTGTAGGTGGGGGAAATGAGCAGTTCTTC. Translated: CAWSVGGGNEQFF.

This chain connects TRBV27 to TRBJ2-5; D may be TRBD2 (6 bases). V was cut by 4 bases and J by 1 base, with 7 bases left in between. CDR1 is MNHEY, CDR2 SMNVEV, per germline (reference sequence). CDR3 length equals 13 residues. The chain's CDR3 is CASSSGGQETQYF. As DNA, the CDR3 is TGTGCCAGCAGTTCCGGGGGCCAAGAGACCCAGTACTTC.

This clonotype was counted a few times. The V gene is TRBV7-9, the J gene TRBJ2-1, with 8 nucleotides matching TRBD2. Germline lookup yields CDR1 SEHNR and CDR2 FQNEAQ (reference sequence). The CDR3 sequence is 14 residues long. The J segment lost 5 bases and the V segment lost 10 bases, leaving 10 bases of the junction unmatched. This chain's CDR3 is CATTPGGVNNEQFF. CDR3 in DNA: TGTGCCACCACTCCGGGAGGGGTAAACAATGAGCAGTTCTTC.

The chain uses TRBV24-1 and TRBJ2-1; 7 bases are a match to TRBD1. This CDR3 contains 18 residues. Germline V gene lookup returns CDR1 KGHDR and CDR2 SFDVKD. Trimming cost V 2 bases and J 6 bases; bases outside gene matches: 15. The CDR3: CATSDSILTGILSNEQFF. The CDR3 DNA follows: TGTGCCACCAGTGATTCGATTCTGACAGGGATCCTCTCCAATGAGCAGTTCTTC.

The rearrangement joins TRBV20-1 to TRBJ1-4; D gene uncertain. This CDR3 contains 17 residues. Trimming took off 6 bases at V and 1 base at J, with 21 bases between the two ends. Germline assignment: CDR1 DFQATT and CDR2 SNEGSKA (reference sequence). The CDR3: CSAFPPRQSITNEKLFF. In DNA, the CDR3 is TGCAGTGCCTTCCCGCCGCGGCAGTCTATAACTAATGAAAAACTGTTTTTT.

The chain joins TRBV18 to TRBJ2-7, with no clear D. The length of the CDR3 is 14 residues. From germline, CDR1 is KGHSH and CDR2 LQKENI. V lost 0 bases and J lost 4, with 10 bases in between. The CDR3, as DNA: TGTGCCAGCTCACCACCCGCAGGAAGGTACGAGCAGTACTTC. Amino acids: CASSPPAGRYEQYF.

This clonotype has a handful of counts. This chain uses TRBV12-3 or TRBV12-4 with TRBJ1-1; D remains ambiguous. The CDR3 consists of 15 residues. V lost 6 bases to trimming and J lost 5 bases, with 19 bases between them. The CDR3 DNA is TGTGCCAGCAGCTTTTCGCCCCTGGGAGCGACTGAAGCTTTCTTT. Its translation is CASSFSPLGATEAFF.

The chain joins TRBV12-3 or TRBV12-4 to TRBJ2-2; 7 bases line up with TRBD2. The V segment lost 2 bases and the J segment 3 bases; nucleotides outside the gene matches: 0. This CDR3 region has 14 residues. CDR3 DNA: TGTGCCAGCAGTTTACGGGGGGACACCGGGGAGCTGTTTTTT. Amino acids: CASSLRGDTGELFF.

The table lists this clonotype with a few counts. This chain links TRBV30 with TRBJ2-2; D not resolved. Germline V lookup: CDR1 GTSNPN, CDR2 SVGIG (reference sequence). This CDR3 is built from 11 residues. V gave up 3 bases and J gave up 8 bases, with 7 bases separating them. This CDR3 reads CAWRKLGELFF. Written as DNA, the CDR3 is TGTGCCTGGAGAAAGTTAGGGGAGCTGTTTTTT. Combining the CDR3 with reference TRBV30 and TRBJ2-2 gives the whole variable domain SQTIHQWPATLVQPVGSPLSLECTVEGTSNPNLYWYRQAAGRGLQLLFYSVGIGQISSEVPQNLSASRPQDRQFILSSKKLLLSDSGFYLCAWRKLGELFFGEGSRLTVL.

V usage is TRBV20-1 and J usage is TRBJ1-1; weak D call: TRBD1 (6 bases). This CDR3 has 14 residues. The germline CDR1 and CDR2 sequences are DFQATT and SNEGSKA (reference sequence). Trimming cost V 3 bases and J 5 bases, with 16 bases left between them. CDR3 residues: CSASRGGSGTEAFF. In DNA, the CDR3 is TGCAGTGCTAGTCGAGGGGGGTCAGGGACTGAAGCTTTCTTT.

The chain uses TRBV30 and TRBJ1-2; D is possibly TRBD1 (6 bases). This CDR3 has 13 residues. CDR1 and CDR2 from the germline V gene are GTSNPN and SVGIG (reference sequence). V was pared by 1 base and J by 7 bases, with 13 bases between. The CDR3 DNA is TGTGCCTGGAGTGACACAGGGAGGTCTGGCTACACCTTC. Translating it yields CAWSDTGRSGYTF.

The J gene is TRBJ2-3, the V gene TRBV12-3 or TRBV12-4, with 9 bases matching TRBD2. The trim removed 8 bases at V and 1 base at J, leaving 22 bases unmatched. The CDR3 extends over 20 amino acids. CDR3 bases: TGTGCCAGCGCCGTAACGGCGGGAGTAGCGGGAGAGGGAGGCACAGATACGCAGTATTTT. Its protein product is CASAVTAGVAGEGGTDTQYF.

The chain links TRBV5-1 to TRBJ1-1, with 7 bases that match TRBD1. The CDR3 length is 15 residues. V shed 0 bases, J shed 1 base, and the junction held 3 bases outside the gene matches. Germline values: CDR1 SGHRS, CDR2 YFSETQ. The CDR3 sequence: CASSLGQGTNTEAFF. The CDR3 DNA reads TGCGCCAGCAGCTTGGGACAGGGCACGAACACTGAAGCTTTCTTT.

This clonotype has more than one count but fewer than ten. This chain joins TRBV24-1 and TRBJ2-3; TRBD2 matches 10 bases. This CDR3 has 16 amino acids. In germline, CDR1 is KGHDR, CDR2 SFDVKD. The V gene end was trimmed by 4 bases and the J gene end by 2 bases; junction bases not matched to a gene: 5. CDR3 sequence (DNA): TGTGCCACCAGTGACGCTAGCGGGGGACTCACAGATACGCAGTATTTT. Its protein is CATSDASGGLTDTQYF.

This clonotype was recorded a few times. The CDR3 bases are TGTGCCAGCAGAGAGACTAGCATCGGGGAGCTGTTTTTT. This translates into CASRETSIGELFF. This rearrangement joins TRBV7-9 to TRBJ2-2; TRBD2 aligns across 7 bases. This CDR3 is built from 13 residues. V was clipped by 6 bases and J by 7 bases; unmatched bases: 5. Germline loops: CDR1 SEHNR, CDR2 FQNEAQ (reference sequence).

This clonotype was detected only a few times. The rearrangement joins TRBV20-1 to TRBJ1-2, with D perhaps TRBD1 (5 bases). Trimming cost V 1 base and J 4 bases, with 13 bases left between them. CDR3 length equals 14 residues. Germline CDR1 DFQATT, CDR2 SNEGSKA (reference sequence). The CDR3 sequence is CSARGQGAFYGYTF. The CDR3 DNA sequence: TGCAGTGCTAGAGGTCAGGGTGCTTTCTATGGCTACACCTTC.

The CDR3 spells CASSVGGTISYEQYF. DNA for the CDR3: TGTGCCAGCAGCGTAGGTGGGACCATCTCCTACGAGCAGTACTTC. This chain uses TRBV9 with TRBJ2-7; D may be TRBD1 or TRBD2 (5 bases each). The CDR3 is 15 residues long. The germline CDR1 and CDR2 sequences are SGDLS and YYNGEE. V lost 0 bases and J lost 0, with 10 bases in between.

In this sample, this clonotype turned up a few times. This chain joins TRBV29-1 and TRBJ2-7; no definite D call. Deletions cut 4 bases from V and 2 bases from J, with 6 bases between. The germline gives CDR1 SQVTM, CDR2 ANQGSEA. This CDR3 is 11 amino acids long. In DNA form, the CDR3 reads TGCAGCGTTGGAAGTACCTACGAGCAGTACTTC. Translation: CSVGSTYEQYF.

The rearrangement uses TRBV4-3 and TRBJ2-1; possible D gene TRBD1, 6 bases. V lost 4 bases and J 1 base, leaving 11 bases between the germline ends. CDR1 and CDR2 (germline): LGHNA, YSLEER. The CDR3 is made up of 15 amino acids. DNA for the CDR3: TGCGCCAGCAGCCGAACTGACAGGTCCTACAATGAGCAGTTCTTC. Protein product: CASSRTDRSYNEQFF.

The table lists this clonotype with many counts. This chain uses TRBV7-2 with TRBJ1-5; 8 bases are shared with TRBD1. Germline V gene sequence: CDR1 SGHTA, CDR2 FQGNSA. The CDR3 totals 17 residues. J was trimmed by 0 bases and V by 5 bases; bases with no gene match: 9. In nucleotides, the CDR3 is TGTGCCAGCAGCAAGACAGGGGTAGGAAATAGCAATCAGCCCCAGCATTTT. As protein: CASSKTGVGNSNQPQHF. Together with reference TRBV7-2 and TRBJ1-5, the CDR3 gives the full variable domain: GAGVSQSPSNKVTEKGKDVELRCDPISGHTALYWYRQSLGQGLEFLIYFQGNSAPDKSGLPSDRFSAERTGGSVSTLTIQRTQQEDSAVYLCASSKTGVGNSNQPQHFGDGTRLSIL.

In DNA, the CDR3 is TGTGCCAGCAGCTCGACAGGGGGCCCCAACGAGCAGTACTTC. Translation gives CASSSTGGPNEQYF. The chain couples TRBV5-5 to TRBJ2-7; the match to TRBD1 covers 10 bases. Per germline, CDR1 SGHKS and CDR2 YYEKEE (reference sequence). V dropped 3 bases and J dropped 5; count of bases not matched to a gene: 5. This CDR3 has 14 residues.

J is TRBJ2-1 and V is TRBV12-3 or TRBV12-4; 10 bases are a match to TRBD2. Trimming at V came to 1 base and at J to 4 bases, leaving 1 base not matched to a gene. The CDR3 extends over 15 amino acids. The CDR3 nucleotides read TGTGCCAGCAGTTTAGTACTAGCGGGGTACAATGAGCAGTTCTTC. It yields the protein CASSLVLAGYNEQFF.

The chain carries TRBV29-1 and TRBJ1-2, with no clear D. Germline V gene sequence: CDR1 SQVTM, CDR2 ANQGSEA. The CDR3 contains 13 residues. The germline V and J ends were trimmed by 4 bases and 4 bases, with 13 bases remaining between them. The CDR3 nucleotides read TGCAGCGTTGTCGGGCAATTTGGCTATGGCTACACCTTC. It codes for CSVVGQFGYGYTF.

This clonotype was counted at least ten times. One base away lies a much larger clone, so this may be a sequencing read error. The V and J genes are TRBV6-6 and TRBJ2-3, with D unresolved. Germline lookup yields CDR1 MNHNY and CDR2 SVGAGI (reference sequence). CDR3 length: 11 residues. Trimming took off 6 bases at V and 2 bases at J, with 3 bases between the two ends. The CDR3 DNA is TGTGCCAGCAGGTTCACAGATACGCAGTATTTT. Protein: CASRFTDTQYF.

This rearrangement joins TRBV24-1 to TRBJ1-4; 9 bases line up with TRBD1. The CDR3 has 15 residues. V lost 3 bases to trimming and J lost 4 bases; unmatched junction nucleotides: 2. The V gene's germline CDR1 is KGHDR and CDR2 SFDVKD. The CDR3 DNA sequence: TGTGCCACCAGTGATCCGACAGGGGGTAATGAAAAACTGTTTTTT. It encodes CATSDPTGGNEKLFF.

The table lists this clonotype with a few counts. The chain couples TRBV25-1 to TRBJ1-1, with TRBD1 as a possible D gene (6 bases). The germline CDR1 and CDR2 sequences are MGHDK and SYGVNS. The CDR3 contains 16 residues. V was clipped by 1 base and J by 4 bases, with 16 bases between them. CDR3 protein: CASSESGRGKLTEAFF. The CDR3 nucleotides read TGTGCCAGCAGTGAATCCGGAAGGGGGAAGCTCACTGAAGCTTTCTTT.

This chain uses TRBV7-6 with TRBJ1-1, with D hard to call. CDR1 is SGHVS, CDR2 FNYEAQ, per germline. CDR3 length: 16 residues. V lost 0 bases and J 4 bases, leaving 15 bases between the germline ends. This chain's CDR3 is CASSLALRAGGTEAFF. The CDR3 nucleotides read TGTGCCAGCAGCTTAGCTCTTAGAGCCGGCGGCACTGAAGCTTTCTTT.

The chain joins TRBV27 to TRBJ2-3; tentative D call: TRBD1 (6 bases). The CDR3 consists of 16 residues. The germline V gene encodes CDR1 MNHEY and CDR2 SMNVEV (reference sequence). V dropped 1 base and J dropped 3 bases, with 14 bases sitting between them. The CDR3 reads CASSLYGRGTTDTQYF. The CDR3 DNA reads as TGTGCCAGCAGTTTATACGGCAGGGGTACGACAGATACGCAGTATTTT.

This clonotype was seen a few times. The V and J genes are TRBV4-2 and TRBJ2-2; TRBD1 agrees at 8 bases. The CDR3 has 16 residues. CDR1 LGHNA and CDR2 YNFKEQ come from the germline V gene. V was clipped by 2 bases and J by 6 bases; unmatched bases: 8. The CDR3: CASSQPRQGAPGELFF. The DNA of the CDR3 is TGTGCCAGCAGCCAACCTCGGCAGGGGGCCCCCGGGGAGCTGTTTTTT.

The chain is built from TRBV20-1 and TRBJ2-7, with D unresolved. The V end lost 7 bases, the J end lost 4 bases, and 11 bases lay between the germline ends. The CDR3 sequence is 11 residues long. Germline CDR1 and CDR2: DFQATT and SNEGSKA (reference sequence). Here the CDR3 DNA reads TGCAGTGGCCCTTTTCAGTACGAGCAGTACTTC. It yields the protein CSGPFQYEQYF.